This T cell receptor (beta chain) derives from a study of cytomegalovirus exposure and HLA in healthy donors. The PCR had 60 Vbeta and 13 Jbeta primers. Here immunoSEQ multiplex PCR was the method, and the copy in TCRdb shows in-frame clones only, minus some. The sample carries 160,000 or so clones, approximately 90% recorded once. CDR1 and CDR2 (germline): MDHEN, SYDVKM. V shed 5 bases and J shed 13 bases, with 14 bases lying between them. This CDR3 comprises 12 residues. This rearrangement joins TRBV28 to TRBJ1-4, with D perhaps TRBD1 (6 bases). Sequencing used PBMCs. This clonotype was obtained from a woman in her twenties or thirties in good health and CMV-seronegative. Here the CDR3 DNA reads TGTGCCAGCAGTCCATACAGGGAAGGACTGTTTTTT. Encoded protein: CASSPYREGLFF.